This TCR beta chain was observed in a study of blood T cell repertoires in COVID-19. This CDR3 region has 12 residues. Trimming shortened V by 3 bases and J by 7 bases, and 9 bases separated the two germline ends. Per germline, CDR1 MGHRA and CDR2 YSYEKL. As handled by the study authors: The assay estimated nucleated cells by amplifying reference gene primers. The protocol was immunoSEQ multiplex PCR, while the TCRdb copy is restricted to in-frame clones and leaves out a portion. V, J and clone size are taken as reported in that table, and D and trimming were inferred from the DNA itself. The data show approximately 200,000 clones, with 75% to 90% seen just once and 2% to 2.5% held by the top ten.

Specimen: PBMCs or T cells enriched from blood (not recorded which). This chain uses TRBV4-1 with TRBJ1-1, with a possible D match to TRBD1 (6 bases). The source is a woman aged 40 to 50 with acute COVID-19. The DNA of the CDR3 is TGCGCCAGCAGCCAGCGGGGGCTTGAAGCTTTCTTT. Protein sequence: CASSQRGLEAFF.